One TCR beta chain is described in this entry. Its matching antigen is unknown. Trimming removed 8 bases from V and 8 bases from J, with 15 bases in between. Per the germline V gene, CDR1 is SEHNR and CDR2 is FQNEAQ (reference sequence). The CDR3 is 12 residues long. These data are taken from a study of shared clonotypes between healthy human individuals. An even split of each subset's genomic DNA across several immunoSEQ plates was performed. Repertoires were generated with immunoSEQ multiplex PCR, while TCRdb's copy carries only in-frame clones and drops some. The sample lists some 300,000 clones, over 70% occurring once. Recent vaccinations or acute infections were absent in the healthy HIV-negative adult donors. Whole-study results and caveats: Read depth was anticipated to influence clonotype sharing among donors.

The origin of this receptor is a man in his thirties or forties in good health. The V gene is TRBV7-9, the J gene TRBJ1-1; the D is unclear. Sequences were obtained from memory CD4+ T cells sorted from blood. Subset specified: CD45RA-negative fraction. CDR3 residues: CASAGLREEAFF. The CDR3 nucleotides read TGTGCCAGCGCTGGTTTAAGGGAAGAAGCTTTCTTT.